This T cell receptor beta chain derives from a study of blood T cell repertoires in COVID-19. Overall study context: Specimens from acute and convalescent COVID-19 originated in the United States, Italy and Spain. Nucleic acid was either cDNA or gDNA, and it came from T cells, B-cell-depleted T cells, or PBMCs.

As handled by the study authors: Amplification with reference gene primers provided the estimates of nucleated cell counts. Some clones are missing from TCRdb's copy, which holds only in-frame ones; the method was immunoSEQ multiplex PCR. The V and J calls and clone size were taken over from that table, and D and trimming were inferred from the DNA. Altogether tens of thousands of clones are present, more than 90% being singletons, with the ten largest covering about an eighth. The CDR3 length is 15 residues. Trimming removed 6 bases from V and 0 bases from J; junction bases left unmatched: 3. In germline, CDR1 is MRHNA, CDR2 SNTAGT.

The sequence came from a human donor with active COVID-19. The donor label of this sample is uncertain. This chain links TRBV6-4 with TRBJ2-3, with 10 bases matching TRBD2. What was sequenced was peripheral blood. This chain's CDR3 is CASRETSGSTDTQYF. In DNA, the CDR3 is TGTGCCAGCAGAGAGACTAGCGGGAGCACAGATACGCAGTATTTT.